Listed below are T cell receptor beta chains from one sample, sequenced in a study of blood T cell repertoires in COVID-19. Using immunoSEQ multiplex PCR, the repertoire was profiled, and TCRdb retains in-frame clones only, with some absent. This sample carries approximately 260,000 clones, more than 70% of them seen once, and the ten largest clones take over 1%. Input material: PBMCs or T cells enriched from blood (not recorded which). These receptors were collected from a woman in her thirties or forties with acute COVID-19. Each CDR3 is given with its conserved first and last residue. The D gene is left open where the match is weak. Clone size is given for some rows only: seen once, a few or many times, or a class if the clone is expanded.

cdr3_aa: CASSLAIGLAGAGELFF; cdr3_nt: TGTGCCAGCAGCTTAGCGATCGGACTAGCGGGAGCCGGGGAGCTGTTTTTT; d_call: TRBD2; v_call: TRBV11-2; j_call: TRBJ2-2; clone_size: NA
cdr3_aa: CASSLRARAGTYEQYF; cdr3_nt: TGTGCCAGCAGCTTAAGGGCCCGGGCGGGCACCTACGAGCAGTACTTC; d_call: NA; v_call: TRBV7-8; j_call: TRBJ2-7; clone_size: NA
cdr3_aa: CASSYGGNTEAFF; cdr3_nt: TGTGCCAGCAGTTACGGGGGTAACACTGAAGCTTTCTTT; d_call: NA; v_call: TRBV27; j_call: TRBJ1-1; clone_size: NA
cdr3_aa: CASSINRANYGYTF; cdr3_nt: TGTGCCAGTAGTATCAACAGGGCGAACTATGGCTACACCTTC; d_call: NA; v_call: TRBV19; j_call: TRBJ1-2; clone_size: NA
cdr3_aa: CASSLKWGGRDEQFF; cdr3_nt: TGTGCCAGCAGTCTCAAGTGGGGGGGGCGCGATGAGCAGTTCTTC; d_call: NA; v_call: TRBV27; j_call: TRBJ2-1; clone_size: NA
cdr3_aa: CASSQTGGAVKTQYF; cdr3_nt: TGTGCCAGCAGTCAGACAGGGGGCGCCGTAAAGACCCAGTACTTC; d_call: TRBD1; v_call: TRBV7-8; j_call: TRBJ2-5; clone_size: once
cdr3_aa: CASSSGLAGGPDTQYF; cdr3_nt: TGTGCCAGCAGCTCGGGACTAGCGGGAGGGCCAGATACGCAGTATTTT; d_call: TRBD2; v_call: TRBV5-4; j_call: TRBJ2-3; clone_size: NA
cdr3_aa: CASSPSGLGGAWGYTF; cdr3_nt: TGTGCCAGCAGCCCCAGCGGTTTAGGGGGGGCCTGGGGCTACACCTTC; d_call: NA; v_call: TRBV13; j_call: TRBJ1-2; clone_size: NA
cdr3_aa: CATSDPRGNTEAFF; cdr3_nt: TGTGCCACCAGTGATCCTAGAGGGAACACTGAAGCTTTCTTT; d_call: NA; v_call: TRBV24-1; j_call: TRBJ1-1; clone_size: NA
cdr3_aa: CTTRLNSNTEAFF; cdr3_nt: TGCACCACAAGGTTGAACAGCAACACTGAAGCTTTCTTT; d_call: NA; v_call: TRBV29-1; j_call: TRBJ1-1; clone_size: once
cdr3_aa: CASSSKAAGTEAFF; cdr3_nt: TGTGCCAGCAGCTCAAAGGCCGCGGGGACTGAAGCTTTCTTT; d_call: NA; v_call: TRBV3-1/TRBV3-2; j_call: TRBJ1-1; clone_size: NA
cdr3_aa: CASSLLGGDNNEQFF; cdr3_nt: TGTGCCAGCAGCTTACTCGGCGGGGATAACAATGAGCAGTTCTTC; d_call: NA; v_call: TRBV7-3; j_call: TRBJ2-1; clone_size: NA
cdr3_aa: CATSDANTGGRNTEAFF; cdr3_nt: TGTGCCACCAGTGATGCAAATACAGGGGGCCGGAACACTGAAGCTTTCTTT; d_call: TRBD1; v_call: TRBV24-1; j_call: TRBJ1-1; clone_size: NA
cdr3_aa: CASSIQDSYGYTF; cdr3_nt: TGTGCCAGCAGTATACAGGATTCCTATGGCTACACCTTC; d_call: NA; v_call: TRBV25-1; j_call: TRBJ1-2; clone_size: once
cdr3_aa: CASSQNWGQGARGYTF; cdr3_nt: TGCGCCAGCAGCCAAAATTGGGGCCAGGGGGCGCGGGGCTACACCTTC; d_call: TRBD1; v_call: TRBV4-1; j_call: TRBJ1-2; clone_size: NA
cdr3_aa: CASRRYSRNSNQPQHF; cdr3_nt: TGTGCCAGCAGGAGGTATAGTCGAAATAGCAATCAGCCCCAGCATTTT; d_call: NA; v_call: TRBV2; j_call: TRBJ1-5; clone_size: NA
cdr3_aa: CASSLGRQQFPGNTIYF; cdr3_nt: TGTGCCAGCAGCTTAGGGAGACAGCAGTTCCCTGGAAACACCATATATTTT; d_call: NA; v_call: TRBV11-2; j_call: TRBJ1-3; clone_size: NA
cdr3_aa: CASSVTPAGGTDTQYF; cdr3_nt: TGTGCCAGCAGCGTAACCCCGGCGGGGGGCACAGATACGCAGTATTTT; d_call: TRBD2; v_call: TRBV9; j_call: TRBJ2-3; clone_size: NA
cdr3_aa: CASSLETGPNYGYTF; cdr3_nt: TGTGCCAGCAGCTTAGAGACAGGACCTAACTATGGCTACACCTTC; d_call: NA; v_call: TRBV7-9; j_call: TRBJ1-2; clone_size: few
cdr3_aa: CASKGPDRGSYGYTF; cdr3_nt: TGTGCCAGCAAAGGGCCCGACAGGGGGAGCTATGGCTACACCTTC; d_call: TRBD1; v_call: TRBV6-6; j_call: TRBJ1-2; clone_size: NA
cdr3_aa: CASSLGWDRPSQETQYF; cdr3_nt: TGTGCCAGCAGCTTAGGTTGGGACAGGCCAAGCCAAGAGACCCAGTACTTC; d_call: TRBD1; v_call: TRBV13; j_call: TRBJ2-5; clone_size: NA
cdr3_aa: CASSKGPGSTETQYF; cdr3_nt: TGTGCCAGCAGCAAAGGCCCAGGGTCTACAGAGACCCAGTACTTC; d_call: NA; v_call: TRBV21-1; j_call: TRBJ2-5; clone_size: NA
cdr3_aa: CASSFFRDEKLFF; cdr3_nt: TGTGCCAGCAGCTTCTTCAGGGATGAAAAACTGTTTTTT; d_call: NA; v_call: TRBV7-2; j_call: TRBJ1-4; clone_size: once